The entry that follows covers one T cell receptor beta chain sequence. This clonotype was detected many times. Its antigen has not been determined. No much larger clone is present one base from it, and per-base qualities are unavailable. This sample was taken from a study of T-cell reconstitution after alpha-beta-depleted transplantation in children (dated by TCRdb to 2015 to 2016). For the study in its entirety: The study quantitatively tracked T-cell immune reconstitution after TCRalphabeta/CD19-depleted allogeneic hematopoietic cell transplantation in children using TCR repertoire profiling.

V sheds 5 bases and J sheds 3 bases, leaving 17 bases between their ends. Looking up the germline V gene yields CDR1 SGHRS and CDR2 YFSETQ. From cysteine to phenylalanine, the CDR3 is 15 amino acids long. Kept here is only the CDR3 DNA, which spans 45 bases and is read in frame from base 1. The library was prepared using PCR. Sequencing relied on an Illumina HiSeq 2500. Molecular barcoding was employed in the preparation of TCR libraries, with unique molecular identifiers being used to normalize TCRbeta repertoire quantification. TCRdb itself trimmed the public reads at Q25 with fastp, ran MiXCR and retained productive beta chains. Every entry covers one CDR3 protein and lists the most common genes and DNA from its rows. The sample profile shows just over 7,500 distinct CDR3 sequences; over 9.5% of them were found once. The ten largest clones capture almost 50% of the sample. This specimen's time point label, per the study, means: day 60 (about 2 months) after transplantation. The sample's treatment or condition, from its label and the paper: allogeneic hematopoietic cell transplantation with graft depleted of TCRalphabeta T cells and CD19 B cells. The children who served as transplant recipients had been given grafts of TCRalphabeta/CD19-depleted allogeneic hematopoietic cells.

The study at large found these results: In some patients, high TCRbeta diversity at day 60 was attributed to recipient T cells and intrathymic progenitors that had survived conditioning. Apparently early alphabetaT-cell count recovery about two months after transplant reportedly relied on only several hundred rapidly expanded clones derived from non-depleted graft cells. Hyperexpanded clone frequencies declined over subsequent months; after one year, T-cell counts and TCRbeta diversity were mostly attributed to newly produced T cells.

The sequenced sample was PBMCs, mostly from graft donor cells, obtained 60 days after TCRalphabeta/CD19-depleted stem cell transplant. Recombination connected TRBV5-1 to TRBJ1-2, with no D gene named confidently. The TCR sequence derives from a patient between 2 and 10 years old who had a stem cell transplant for inherited bone marrow failure, so the T cells may come from the graft donor. The DNA is as follows: TGCGCCAGCAGTGGGCTTGATTCGGCAGACTATGGCTACACCTTC. This translates into CASSGLDSADYGYTF.